Reported below is one T cell receptor beta chain. The entry originates in a study of blood T cell repertoires in COVID-19. Germline CDR1 is SEHNR and CDR2 is FQNEAQ (reference sequence). This CDR3 region has 14 residues. After removal of 8 bases from V and 2 bases from J, the junction contained 4 bases not matched to a gene. Sequencing was performed with immunoSEQ multiplex PCR; in TCRdb, only in-frame clones are kept and a portion is missing. This sample yields some 250,000 clones, of which approximately 83% are seen a single time; approximately 4.7% belongs to the top ten. Sequenced sample: peripheral blood. This receptor was taken from a man in his forties or fifties with active or convalescent COVID-19. The chain carries TRBV7-9 and TRBJ2-2; 8 bases are shared with TRBD1. CDR3 in amino acids: CASSDRGNTGELFF. CDR3 DNA: TGTGCCAGCTCCGACAGGGGAAACACCGGGGAGCTGTTTTTT.